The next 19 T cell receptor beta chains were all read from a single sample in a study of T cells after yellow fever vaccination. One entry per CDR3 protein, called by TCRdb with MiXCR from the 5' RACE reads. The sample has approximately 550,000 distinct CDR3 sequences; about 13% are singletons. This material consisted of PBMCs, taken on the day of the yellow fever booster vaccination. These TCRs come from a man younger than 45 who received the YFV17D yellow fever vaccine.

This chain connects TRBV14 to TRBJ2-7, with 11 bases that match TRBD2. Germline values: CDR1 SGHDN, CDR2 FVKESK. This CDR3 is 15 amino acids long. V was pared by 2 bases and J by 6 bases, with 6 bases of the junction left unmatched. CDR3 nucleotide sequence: TGTGCCAGCAGCCAAACTAGCGGGAGATCCGGCGAGCAGTACTTC. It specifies CASSQTSGRSGEQYF.

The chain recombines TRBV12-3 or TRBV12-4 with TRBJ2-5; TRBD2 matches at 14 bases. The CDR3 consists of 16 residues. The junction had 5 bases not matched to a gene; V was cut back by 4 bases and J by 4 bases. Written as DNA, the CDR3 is TGTGCCAGCAGTTGGGGGACTAGCGGGAGTTCAGAGACCCAGTACTTC. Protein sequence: CASSWGTSGSSETQYF.

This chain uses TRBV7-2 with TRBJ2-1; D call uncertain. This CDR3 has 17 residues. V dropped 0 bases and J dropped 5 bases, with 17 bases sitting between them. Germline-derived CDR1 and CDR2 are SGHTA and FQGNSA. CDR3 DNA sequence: TGTGCCAGCAGCTTAGCCCCTCTTTATCACCCCCACAATGAGCAGTTCTTC. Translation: CASSLAPLYHPHNEQFF.

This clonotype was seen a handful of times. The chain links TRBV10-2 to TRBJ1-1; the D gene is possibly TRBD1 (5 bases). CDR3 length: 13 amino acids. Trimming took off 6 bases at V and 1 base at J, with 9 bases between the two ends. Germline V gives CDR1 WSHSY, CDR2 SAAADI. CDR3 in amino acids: CASRIQGNTEAFF. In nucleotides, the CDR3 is TGCGCCAGCAGAATTCAGGGGAACACTGAAGCTTTCTTT.

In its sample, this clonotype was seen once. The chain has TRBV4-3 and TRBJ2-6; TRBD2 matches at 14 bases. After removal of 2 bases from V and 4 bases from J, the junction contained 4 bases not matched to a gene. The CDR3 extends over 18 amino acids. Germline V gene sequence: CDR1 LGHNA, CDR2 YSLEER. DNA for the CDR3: TGCGCCAGCAGCCAATCGACTAGCGGGAGGGGCGGGGCCAACGTCCTGACTTTC. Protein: CASSQSTSGRGGANVLTF.

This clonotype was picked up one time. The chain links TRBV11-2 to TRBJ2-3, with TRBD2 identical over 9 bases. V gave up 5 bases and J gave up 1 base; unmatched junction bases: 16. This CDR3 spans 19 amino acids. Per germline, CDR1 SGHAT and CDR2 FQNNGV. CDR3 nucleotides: TGTGCCAGCAGCCTAAAAGCGGGAGGTGGTTCTCCACGCACAGATACGCAGTATTTT. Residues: CASSLKAGGGSPRTDTQYF.

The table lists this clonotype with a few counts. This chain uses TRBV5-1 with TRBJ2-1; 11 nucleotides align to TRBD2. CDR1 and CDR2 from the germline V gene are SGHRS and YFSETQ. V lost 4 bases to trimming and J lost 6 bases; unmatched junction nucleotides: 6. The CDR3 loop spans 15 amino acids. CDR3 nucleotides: TGCGCCAGCAGCGCAGTGACTAGCGGGACCAATGAGCAGTTCTTC. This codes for CASSAVTSGTNEQFF.

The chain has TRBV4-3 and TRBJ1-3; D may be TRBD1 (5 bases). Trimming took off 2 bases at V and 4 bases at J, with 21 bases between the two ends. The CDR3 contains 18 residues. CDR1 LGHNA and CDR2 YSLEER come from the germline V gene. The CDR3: CASSQFIPSSGSGNTIYF. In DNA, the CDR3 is TGCGCCAGCAGCCAATTCATCCCAAGCTCAGGGTCCGGAAACACCATATATTTT.

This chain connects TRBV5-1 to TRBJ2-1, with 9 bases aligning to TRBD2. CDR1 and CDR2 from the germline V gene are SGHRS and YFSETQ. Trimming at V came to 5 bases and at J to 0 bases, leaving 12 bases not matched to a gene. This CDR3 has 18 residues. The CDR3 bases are TGCGCCAGCAGTTCCCCCCCCGGACTAGCGATCTCCTACAATGAGCAGTTCTTC. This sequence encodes CASSSPPGLAISYNEQFF.

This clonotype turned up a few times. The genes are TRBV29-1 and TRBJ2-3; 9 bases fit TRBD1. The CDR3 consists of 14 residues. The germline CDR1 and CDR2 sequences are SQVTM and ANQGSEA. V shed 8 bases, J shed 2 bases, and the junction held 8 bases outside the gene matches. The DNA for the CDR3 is TGCAGCTCACAGGGGGCCCAACTCACAGATACGCAGTATTTT. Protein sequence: CSSQGAQLTDTQYF.

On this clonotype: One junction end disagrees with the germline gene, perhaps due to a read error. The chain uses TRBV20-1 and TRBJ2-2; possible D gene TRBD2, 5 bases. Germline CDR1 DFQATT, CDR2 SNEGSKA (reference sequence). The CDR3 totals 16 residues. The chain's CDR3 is CCASTPLASLTGELFF. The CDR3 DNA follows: TGCTGTGCTAGTACCCCTTTGGCTAGCCTGACCGGGGAGCTGTTTTTT.

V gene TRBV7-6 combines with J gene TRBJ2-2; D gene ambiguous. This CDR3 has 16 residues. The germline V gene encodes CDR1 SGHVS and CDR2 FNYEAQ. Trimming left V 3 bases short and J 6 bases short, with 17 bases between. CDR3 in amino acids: CASSLERRDLPGELFF. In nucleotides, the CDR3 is TGTGCCAGCAGCTTGGAAAGGAGAGACCTGCCCGGGGAGCTGTTTTTT.

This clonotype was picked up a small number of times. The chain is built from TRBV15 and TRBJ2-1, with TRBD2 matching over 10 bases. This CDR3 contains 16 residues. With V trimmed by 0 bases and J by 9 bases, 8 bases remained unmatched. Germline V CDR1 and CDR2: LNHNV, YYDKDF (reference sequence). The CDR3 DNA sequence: TGTGCCACCAGCAGAGATCTGCCTAGCGGGAGTGGTGAGCAGTTCTTC. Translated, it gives CATSRDLPSGSGEQFF.

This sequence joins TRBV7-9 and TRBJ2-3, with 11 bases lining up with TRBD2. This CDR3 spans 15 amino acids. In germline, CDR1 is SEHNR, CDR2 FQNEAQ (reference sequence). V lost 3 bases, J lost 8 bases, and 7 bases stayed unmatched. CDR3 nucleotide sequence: TGTGCCAGCAGCTTCTTACTAGCGGGAGTTAGTACGCAGTATTTT. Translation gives CASSFLLAGVSTQYF.

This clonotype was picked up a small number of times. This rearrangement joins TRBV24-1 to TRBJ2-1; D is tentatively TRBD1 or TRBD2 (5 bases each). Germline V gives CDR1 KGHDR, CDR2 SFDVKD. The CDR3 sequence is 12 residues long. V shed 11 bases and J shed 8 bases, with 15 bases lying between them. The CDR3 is CARGVRGHEQFF. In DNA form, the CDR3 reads TGTGCCAGAGGGGTACGGGGCCATGAGCAGTTCTTC.

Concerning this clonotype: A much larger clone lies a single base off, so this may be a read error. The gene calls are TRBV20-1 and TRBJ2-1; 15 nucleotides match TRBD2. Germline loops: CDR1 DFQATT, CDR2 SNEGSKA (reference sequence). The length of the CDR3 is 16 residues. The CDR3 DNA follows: TGCTGTGCTAGAGACGGGACTAGCGGGAGGTTTCATGAGCAGTTCTTC. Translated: CCARDGTSGRFHEQFF.

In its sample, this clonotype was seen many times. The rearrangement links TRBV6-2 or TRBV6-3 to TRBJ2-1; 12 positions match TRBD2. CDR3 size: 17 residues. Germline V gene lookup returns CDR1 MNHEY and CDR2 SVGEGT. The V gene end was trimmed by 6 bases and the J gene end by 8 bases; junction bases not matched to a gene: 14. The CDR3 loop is CASSFPLKSSGRDEQFF. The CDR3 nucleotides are TGTGCCAGCAGCTTCCCTTTAAAATCTAGCGGGAGGGATGAGCAGTTCTTC.

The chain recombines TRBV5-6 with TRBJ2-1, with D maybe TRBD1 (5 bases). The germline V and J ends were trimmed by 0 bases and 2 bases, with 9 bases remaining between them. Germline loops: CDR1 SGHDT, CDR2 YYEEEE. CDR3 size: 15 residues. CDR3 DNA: TGTGCCAGCAGCTTGGGGTGGGGCCCCTACAATGAGCAGTTCTTC. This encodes CASSLGWGPYNEQFF.

The CDR3 region has the DNA TGCAGCGTCCGCCCCACAGGGGAGGGCTACACCTTC. It is translated as CSVRPTGEGYTF. The rearrangement links TRBV29-1 to TRBJ1-2; 7 bases line up with TRBD1. In germline, CDR1 is SQVTM, CDR2 ANQGSEA. This CDR3 comprises 12 residues. J was trimmed by 8 bases and V by 6 bases; bases with no gene match: 9.